The clone carrying this T cell receptor (beta chain) was picked up one time. Its antigen is undetermined. TCRdb reanalysed the 5' RACE reads using MiXCR and keeps one entry per CDR3 protein. Of over 350,000 distinct CDR3 sequences listed, more than 20% are singletons. CDR3 length equals 16 residues. Germline assignment: CDR1 SEHNR and CDR2 FQNEAQ (reference sequence). Trimming stripped 5 bases from V and 0 bases from J, with 16 bases between. The data belong to a study of T-cell memory formation after mild COVID-19. Study-level findings and limits: Clones contracting over day 15 to 85 were CD4/CD8 balanced, with later expanders leaning CD4+. There was no confirmation that second-wave clones peaking on day 37 were SARS-CoV-2 specific.

The sequence came from an adult woman who had mild COVID-19 (a few samples of this study predate the infection). Cell type and time point are not known. The sample consisted of PBMCs or a T cell subset sorted from them (not recorded which). The chain uses TRBV7-9 and TRBJ1-1; D is perhaps TRBD1 (5 bases). CDR3 sequence reads: CASSLWDGALNTEAFF. CDR3 DNA: TGTGCCAGCAGCCTTTGGGACGGCGCCCTGAACACTGAAGCTTTCTTT.